This entry concerns a single T cell receptor beta chain. Antigen: not known. Trimming removed 6 bases at V and 5 bases at J, with 11 bases between. CDR1 is DFQATT, CDR2 SNEGSKA, per germline (reference sequence). This CDR3 contains 12 residues. Each CDR3 protein is one row after TCRdb ran MiXCR on the 5' RACE reads. The sample lists about 240,000 distinct CDR3 sequences, 6.9% occurring once. The data originate from a study of T cells after yellow fever vaccination. Study details: SMART-Seq v4 Ultra Low Input prepared the low-cell-number fractions.

Findings and caveats of the study: Most primary-vaccination clones recurred post-booster (around 95% CD4, over 70% CD8). It was the secondary response that reached its peak faster, day 5 versus 15, but it was weaker.

The V gene is TRBV20-1, the J gene TRBJ2-1; D not resolved. This sequence originates from a man aged 25-45 years who received the YFV17D yellow fever vaccine. The sample here was CD4+ T cells sorted from PBMCs, taken 15 days after the yellow fever booster vaccination. CDR3 in DNA: TGCAGTGCGAACGGGCTCAACAATGAGCAGTTCTTC. Translating it yields CSANGLNNEQFF.